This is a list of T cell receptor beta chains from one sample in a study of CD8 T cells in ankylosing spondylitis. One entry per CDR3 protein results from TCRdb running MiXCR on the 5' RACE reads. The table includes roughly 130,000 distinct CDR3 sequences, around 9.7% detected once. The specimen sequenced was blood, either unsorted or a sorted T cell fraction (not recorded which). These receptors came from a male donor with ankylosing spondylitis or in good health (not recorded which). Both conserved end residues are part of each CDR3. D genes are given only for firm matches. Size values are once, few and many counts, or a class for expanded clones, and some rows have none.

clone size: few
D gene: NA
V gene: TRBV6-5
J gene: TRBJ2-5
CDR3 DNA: TGTGCCAGCAGTTACGGATCGCAGGGGGGTCAGTTAGAGACCCAGTACTTC
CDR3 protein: CASSYGSQGGQLETQYF

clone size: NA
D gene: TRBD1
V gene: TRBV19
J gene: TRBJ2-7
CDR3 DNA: TGTGCCACCGGACAGGGGTCCCACGAGCAGTACTTC
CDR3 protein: CATGQGSHEQYF

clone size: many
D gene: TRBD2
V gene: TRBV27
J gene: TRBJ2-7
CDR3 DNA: TGTGCCAGCATACCGTCGGGGGGAGGCTACGAGCAGTACTTC
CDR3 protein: CASIPSGGGYEQYF

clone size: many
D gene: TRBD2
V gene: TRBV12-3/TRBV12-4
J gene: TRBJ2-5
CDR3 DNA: TGTGCCAGCAGTAAAGGACTAGCCCAAGAGACCCAGTACTTC
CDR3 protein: CASSKGLAQETQYF

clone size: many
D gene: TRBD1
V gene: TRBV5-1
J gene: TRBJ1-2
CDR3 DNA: TGCGCCAGCAGCTTAACCGGGGGACAGGGTATTGGCTACACCTTC
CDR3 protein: CASSLTGGQGIGYTF

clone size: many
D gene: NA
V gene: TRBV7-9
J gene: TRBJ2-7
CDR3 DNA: TGTGCCAGCAGCCCGACTACATTCGAGCAGTACTTC
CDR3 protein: CASSPTTFEQYF

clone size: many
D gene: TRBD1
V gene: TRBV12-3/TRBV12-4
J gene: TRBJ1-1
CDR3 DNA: TGTGCCAGCACGAGACAGGGGGCTTATACTGAAGCTTTCTTT
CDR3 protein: CASTRQGAYTEAFF

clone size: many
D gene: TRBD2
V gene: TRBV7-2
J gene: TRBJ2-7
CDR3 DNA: TGTGCCAGCAGCTTAAGCGGGAGGGCTGCCTACGAGCAGTACTTC
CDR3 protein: CASSLSGRAAYEQYF

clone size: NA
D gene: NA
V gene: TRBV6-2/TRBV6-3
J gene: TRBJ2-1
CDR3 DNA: TGTGCCAGCAGGCACCGATCGTCCTCCTACAATGAGCAGTTCTTC
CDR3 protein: CASRHRSSSYNEQFF

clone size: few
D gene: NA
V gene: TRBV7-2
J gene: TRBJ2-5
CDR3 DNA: TGTGCCAGCAGCTTAGCTGCGACTAGAGCCCAAGAGACCCAGTACTTC
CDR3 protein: CASSLAATRAQETQYF

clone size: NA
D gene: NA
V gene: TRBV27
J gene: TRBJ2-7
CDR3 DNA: TGTGCCAGCAGTTCCCCCTGGGGCGAGCAGTACTTC
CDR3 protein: CASSSPWGEQYF

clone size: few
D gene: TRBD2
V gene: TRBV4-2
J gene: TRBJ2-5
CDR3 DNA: TGTGCCAGCAGCCAAGGGACTAGCCGGGAGACCCAGTACTTC
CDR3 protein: CASSQGTSRETQYF